This T cell receptor beta chain comes out of a study of HIV-infected patients and healthy controls. Looking at the study overall: Early therapy brought no consistent CD8 count shift, though the CD4:CD8 ratio rose a little.

Around 0.5 ug RNA was reverse transcribed with alpha and beta constant-region primers. Using multiplexing indices, alpha and beta chain libraries were generated apart by chain-specific third strand synthesis. A 12-nucleotide barcode per molecule came from two concatenated random hexamers added pre-amplification. TCRdb redid the calling of the 5' RACE reads with MiXCR, one entry per CDR3 protein. The table has about 9,600 distinct CDR3 sequences, 7.3% seen once. No cell fractionation was done, so the repertoire covers all unsorted peripheral blood T cells. Findings and caveats of the study: MAIT alpha-chain CDR3s were frequent in healthy controls, depleted in HIV+. Healthy controls shared more CDR3 sequences between individuals than HIV-infected patients did.

With respect to this clonotype: Its target is unknown.

The TCR sequence derives from an adult with HIV infection. Here the sequenced sample was blood, taken before antiretroviral therapy.

The CDR3 sequence is CASTPNAGAEQYF. CDR3 sequence (DNA): TGTGCCAGTACCCCAAACGCAGGGGCCGAGCAGTACTTC. The V gene is TRBV19, the J gene TRBJ2-7; tentative D call: TRBD1 (6 bases). Germline V gene data show CDR1 as LNHDA and CDR2 as SQIVND (reference sequence). The CDR3 has 13 residues. The V end was cut by 7 bases, the J end by 6 bases, with 16 bases between.